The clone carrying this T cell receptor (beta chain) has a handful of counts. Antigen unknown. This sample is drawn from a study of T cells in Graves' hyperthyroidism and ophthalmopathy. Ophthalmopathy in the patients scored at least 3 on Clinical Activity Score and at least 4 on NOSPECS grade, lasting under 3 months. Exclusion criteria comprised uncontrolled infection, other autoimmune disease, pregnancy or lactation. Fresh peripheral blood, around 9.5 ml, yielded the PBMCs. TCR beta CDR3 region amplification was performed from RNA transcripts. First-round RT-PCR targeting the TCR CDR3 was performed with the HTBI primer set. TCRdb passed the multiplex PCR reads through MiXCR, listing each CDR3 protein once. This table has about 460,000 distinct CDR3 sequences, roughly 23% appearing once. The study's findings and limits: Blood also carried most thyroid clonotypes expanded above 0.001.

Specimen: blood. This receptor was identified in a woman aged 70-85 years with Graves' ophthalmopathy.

The CDR3 region is CATSDETGFPQHF. CDR3 in DNA: TGTGCCACCAGTGACGAAACAGGGTTTCCCCAGCATTTT. The chain couples TRBV24-1 to TRBJ1-5; D may be TRBD1 (6 bases). This CDR3 is built from 13 residues. Germline V gene sequence: CDR1 KGHDR, CDR2 SFDVKD. The V end was cut by 4 bases, the J end by 10 bases, with 13 bases between.